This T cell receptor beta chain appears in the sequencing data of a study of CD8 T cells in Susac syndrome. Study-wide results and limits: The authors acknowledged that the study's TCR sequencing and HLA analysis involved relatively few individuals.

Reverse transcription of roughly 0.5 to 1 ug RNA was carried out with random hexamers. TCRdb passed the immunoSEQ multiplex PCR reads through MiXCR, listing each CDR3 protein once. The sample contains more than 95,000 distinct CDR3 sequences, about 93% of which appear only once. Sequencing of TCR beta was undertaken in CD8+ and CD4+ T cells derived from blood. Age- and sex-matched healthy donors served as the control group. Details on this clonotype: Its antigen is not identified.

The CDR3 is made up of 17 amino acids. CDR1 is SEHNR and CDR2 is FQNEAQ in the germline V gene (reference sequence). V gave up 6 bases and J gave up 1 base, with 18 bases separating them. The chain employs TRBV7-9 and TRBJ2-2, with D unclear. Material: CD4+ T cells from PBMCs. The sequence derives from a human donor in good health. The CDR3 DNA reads TGTGCCAGCAGAACTAATCTTCCACGGCTGAACACCGGGGAGCTGTTTTTT. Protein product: CASRTNLPRLNTGELFF.